The rows below give T cell receptor beta chains drawn from one sample of a study of neoadjuvant nivolumab and ipilimumab in lung cancer. Clones were sequenced by immunoSEQ multiplex PCR, and TCRdb holds only the in-frame ones, with some missing. The sample holds 44,000 or so clones; around 89% are singletons and the top ten take about 4%. The sequences come from blood, collected before neoadjuvant nivolumab, alone or with ipilimumab. The receptors were sampled from an adult with non-small cell lung cancer. Some clones in this sample may be carry-over from other donors' samples. Both conserved end residues are part of each CDR3. A D gene is named only where the DNA matches it firmly. Rows give clone size only sometimes, using once, few, many, or a class for an expanded clone.

clone size	CDR3 length	V gene	J gene	D gene	CDR3 protein	CDR3 DNA
NA	13	TRBV6-1	TRBJ2-5	NA	CASSETGVYRQYF	TGTGCCAGCAGTGAAACCGGTGTCTATAGACAGTACTTC
NA	13	TRBV5-1	TRBJ2-5	TRBD1	CASSRGRGETQYF	TGCGCCAGCAGTAGGGGGCGAGGAGAGACCCAGTACTTC
NA	15	TRBV5-1	TRBJ2-3	NA	CASSHDGASTDTQYF	TGCGCCAGCAGCCATGACGGAGCTAGCACAGATACGCAGTATTTT
NA	15	TRBV18	TRBJ2-7	TRBD2	CASSQTSGVTYEQYF	TGTGCCAGCTCGCAGACTAGCGGGGTAACCTACGAGCAGTACTTC
NA	16	TRBV10-3	TRBJ2-3	TRBD2	CAISSTTSGSGDTQYF	TGTGCCATCAGTTCCACGACTAGCGGGAGTGGGGATACGCAGTATTTT
once	15	TRBV6-5	TRBJ1-3	NA	CASSYSMSSGNTIYF	TGTGCCAGCAGTTACTCAATGAGCTCTGGAAACACCATATATTTT
once	15	TRBV5-1	TRBJ2-3	TRBD2	CASSSSSGGTDTQYF	TGCGCCAGCAGCTCCTCTAGCGGAGGCACAGATACGCAGTATTTT
NA	13	TRBV11-2	TRBJ2-5	NA	CASSRGLQETQYF	TGTGCCAGCAGCCGGGGGCTCCAAGAGACCCAGTACTTC
once	14	TRBV5-1	TRBJ1-1	NA	CASFPGNLNTEAFF	TGCGCCAGCTTTCCGGGTAACCTTAACACTGAAGCTTTCTTT
NA	17	TRBV19	TRBJ2-6	TRBD1	CASSSRDRGDGANVLTF	TGTGCCAGTAGTAGCCGGGACAGGGGAGATGGGGCCAACGTCCTGACTTTC
NA	15	TRBV6-5	TRBJ2-1	NA	CASRAGLSSYNEQFF	TGTGCCAGCCGAGCGGGTTTGAGCTCCTACAATGAGCAGTTCTTC
NA	11	TRBV29-1	TRBJ1-3	NA	CSVRRDGTIYF	TGCAGCGTCCGAAGGGACGGCACCATATATTTT
NA	17	TRBV11-3	TRBJ2-1	TRBD1	CASSRNIGGQGHNEQFF	TGTGCCAGCAGCCGTAATATAGGGGGACAGGGGCACAATGAGCAGTTCTTC
NA	11	TRBV20-1	TRBJ2-1	NA	CSAIVINEQFF	TGCAGTGCGATCGTGATCAATGAGCAGTTCTTC
NA	15	TRBV5-1	TRBJ2-6	NA	CASSFGGTGANVLTF	TGCGCCAGCAGCTTTGGGGGAACCGGGGCCAACGTCCTGACTTTC
NA	17	TRBV5-1	TRBJ2-6	NA	CASSPSGGPSGANVLTF	TGCGCCAGCAGCCCGAGCGGCGGACCCTCTGGGGCCAACGTCCTGACTTTC
NA	13	TRBV21-1	TRBJ2-7	NA	CASSPGTSERQYF	TGTGCCAGCAGCCCAGGGACTAGCGAAAGGCAGTACTTC
NA	15	TRBV4-3	TRBJ1-5	TRBD1	CASSQASGGRQPQHF	TGCGCCAGCAGCCAAGCATCAGGGGGGCGGCAGCCCCAGCATTTT
once	15	TRBV5-1	TRBJ2-1	NA	CASSLIADSYNEQFF	TGCGCCAGCAGCTTGATAGCGGATTCCTACAATGAGCAGTTCTTC
NA	13	TRBV5-1	TRBJ2-3	NA	CASSSPSTDTQYF	TGCGCCAGCAGCTCCCCTAGCACAGATACGCAGTATTTT
NA	13	TRBV5-1	TRBJ2-3	NA	CASSLAASDTQYF	TGCGCCAGCAGCTTGGCCGCATCTGATACGCAGTATTTT
NA	13	TRBV10-2	TRBJ2-1	NA	CASSEGYNNEQFF	TGCGCCAGCAGTGAGGGCTACAACAATGAGCAGTTCTTC
NA	17	TRBV27	TRBJ2-7	NA	CATCRLMTGRIPYEQYF	TGTGCCACCTGCCGATTGATGACAGGACGCATCCCCTACGAGCAGTACTTC
NA	17	TRBV7-2	TRBJ2-1	TRBD2	CASSSTLAGVNYNEQFF	TGTGCCAGCAGCTCCACCTTAGCGGGAGTTAACTACAATGAGCAGTTCTTC
NA	15	TRBV6-5	TRBJ2-1	TRBD2	CASSQTSGSYNEQFF	TGTGCCAGCAGCCAAACTAGCGGGAGTTACAATGAGCAGTTCTTC
NA	15	TRBV5-7	TRBJ2-1	TRBD2	CASSLSGGLYNEQFF	TGTGCCAGCAGCTTGTCGGGGGGGCTATACAATGAGCAGTTCTTC
NA	13	TRBV30	TRBJ1-2	NA	CAWSVLRRDGYTF	TGTGCCTGGAGTGTACTCAGAAGGGATGGCTACACCTTC
few	11	TRBV30	TRBJ2-5	NA	CAWSPLETQYF	TGTGCCTGGAGTCCTCTGGAGACCCAGTACTTC
NA	16	TRBV18	TRBJ2-3	TRBD2	CASSPLAGGSTDTQYF	TGTGCCAGCTCACCACTAGCGGGAGGAAGCACAGATACGCAGTATTTT
NA	14	TRBV19	TRBJ1-1	NA	CASSFLGVNTEAFF	TGTGCCAGTAGTTTCCTCGGGGTGAACACTGAAGCTTTCTTT
NA	16	TRBV5-6	TRBJ2-5	TRBD2	CASSFQPGLAEETQYF	TGTGCCAGCAGCTTTCAACCGGGACTAGCGGAAGAGACCCAGTACTTC
NA	13	TRBV6-6	TRBJ2-5	TRBD2	CGSRLAGDETQYF	TGTGGCTCTCGGCTAGCGGGAGATGAGACCCAGTACTTC
once	14	TRBV7-2	TRBJ2-3	NA	CASSLGQHGDTQYF	TGTGCCAGCAGCTTAGGACAGCACGGAGATACGCAGTATTTT